Listed here are 9 T cell receptor beta chains from one sample, sequenced in a study of CD4 T cells in relation to SARS-CoV-2 and coronaviruses. Assay used: immunoSEQ multiplex PCR; TCRdb lists only in-frame clones, some missing. The repertoire includes about 65,000 clones, around 87% of them detected once, and over 1.5% sits in the top ten. Unexposed donor CD4+ T cells date from about 2011-2018, before the COVID-19 pandemic. Sequencing was carried out using memory CD4+ T cells from PBMCs. The source of these receptors is a human donor in good health.

The DNA of the CDR3 is TGCGCCAGCAGCCCGACGGTAGCCAAAAACATTCAGTACTTC. It specifies CASSPTVAKNIQYF. The chain employs TRBV5-1 and TRBJ2-4; D unresolved. CDR3 size: 14 residues. Germline V gives CDR1 SGHRS, CDR2 YFSETQ. Trimming stripped 4 bases from V and 0 bases from J, with 8 bases between.

The CDR3 region has the DNA TGTGCCAGCAGCGGCCCCCAAGAGACCCAGTACTTC. Encoded protein: CASSGPQETQYF. J is TRBJ2-5 and V is TRBV5-4; no firm D call. Germline CDR1 is SGHNT and CDR2 is YYREEE (reference sequence). CDR3 size: 12 residues. V lost 4 bases, J lost 1 base, and 5 bases lay in between.

The J gene is TRBJ2-2, the V gene TRBV19; TRBD2 matches at 10 bases. Germline V gene lookup returns CDR1 LNHDA and CDR2 SQIVND (reference sequence). V was clipped by 8 bases and J by 5 bases; unmatched bases: 8. CDR3 length equals 15 residues. The CDR3 sequence: CASCTSGMLTGELFF. The DNA for the CDR3 is TGTGCCAGTTGTACTAGCGGGATGTTGACCGGGGAGCTGTTTTTT.

The gene calls are TRBV28 and TRBJ1-4; D remains unclear. Germline lookup yields CDR1 MDHEN and CDR2 SYDVKM. V dropped 7 bases and J dropped 0 bases, with 12 bases sitting between them. The CDR3 loop spans 15 amino acids. The CDR3 loop reads CASKTSIATNEKLFF. The CDR3 nucleotides are TGTGCCAGCAAGACGTCGATTGCAACTAATGAAAAACTGTTTTTT.

DNA of the CDR3: TGTGCCATCAGTCACTCTCGTTTACAGCGGGCGGACAATGAGCAGTTCTTC. This translates into CAISHSRLQRADNEQFF. The chain employs TRBV10-3 and TRBJ2-1, with D maybe TRBD2 (6 bases). Germline loops: CDR1 ENHRY, CDR2 SYGVKD. Trimming removed 5 bases at V and 5 bases at J, with 22 bases between. The length of the CDR3 is 17 residues.

This chain links TRBV28 with TRBJ2-1; D unclear. The ends were cut back, 2 bases at V and 5 bases at J, with 4 bases in the middle. This CDR3 has 12 residues. Germline V lookup: CDR1 MDHEN, CDR2 SYDVKM. The CDR3 region has the DNA TGTGCCAGCAGTTTACCACACAATGAGCAGTTCTTC. Translating gives CASSLPHNEQFF.

The chain has TRBV4-3 and TRBJ1-6; D ambiguous. The germline V gene encodes CDR1 LGHNA and CDR2 YSLEER. This CDR3 is 13 amino acids long. The V gene lost 0 bases and the J gene lost 12 bases, with 9 bases spanning the gap. CDR3 nucleotide sequence: TGCGCCAGCAGCCAAGAACAATCCGGACCCCTCCACTTT. This encodes CASSQEQSGPLHF.

This clone was picked up one time. The chain combines TRBV5-4 with TRBJ1-6; possible D gene TRBD1, 6 bases. V gave up 4 bases and J gave up 6 bases, with 17 bases separating them. Germline lookup yields CDR1 SGHNT and CDR2 YYREEE (reference sequence). This CDR3 has 16 residues. Here the CDR3 reads CASSPERAGANSPLHF. CDR3 bases: TGTGCCAGCAGCCCCGAGCGGGCAGGGGCTAATTCACCCCTCCACTTT.

This chain links TRBV5-8 with TRBJ1-5; 7 bases are shared with TRBD1. Unmatched junction bases numbered 12, after V lost 10 bases and J lost 2 bases. Germline V gene data show CDR1 as SGHTS and CDR2 as YDEGEE. The length of the CDR3 is 15 residues. The CDR3 DNA is TGTGCCCGGGACAGTGCCCTGGGAGGCAATCAGCCCCAGCATTTT. This codes for CARDSALGGNQPQHF.